This is a list of T cell receptor beta chains from one sample in a study of spatial heterogeneity in lung cancer. TCRdb re-called the 5' RACE reads with MiXCR, one entry per CDR3 protein. The data contain over 3,000 distinct CDR3 sequences, roughly 15% of them singletons. The sample in question was lung tumor tissue, obtained at surgery. These TCRs come from a male donor with early-stage non-small cell lung cancer. The CDR3 runs from the conserved cysteine through the conserved F or W. A D gene is named only where the DNA matches it firmly. The size of a clone is reported for some rows only, either as once, few or many, or as a class for expanded clones.

D gene	V gene	J gene	clone size	CDR3 DNA	CDR3 protein
.	TRBV11-2	TRBJ2-2	medium-sized	TGTGCCAGCAGCTTTTGGTCCCTCGCGAACACCGGGGAGCTGTTTTTT	CASSFWSLANTGELFF
TRBD1	TRBV4-1	TRBJ1-5	large	TGCGCCAGCAGCCAATCGGGACAGGGCGGCAATCAGCCCCAGCATTTT	CASSQSGQGGNQPQHF
.	TRBV25-1	TRBJ2-7	medium-sized	TGTGCCAGCTCTTTCCCCTCCGGGAACTCCTACGAGCAGTACTTC	CASSFPSGNSYEQYF
.	TRBV9	TRBJ1-1	large	TGTGCCAGCAGCGTAGGAGGCGCGGGTAGCGCTGAAGCTTTCTTT	CASSVGGAGSAEAFF
.	TRBV21-1	TRBJ2-7	.	TGTGCCAGCAGCAAAGGGACTAGCGGGAGCTCCTACGAGCAGTACTTC	CASSKGTSGSSYEQYF
.	TRBV5-1	TRBJ2-1	many	TGCGCCAGCAGCTTTTACGACAGAAACAATGAGCAGTTCTTC	CASSFYDRNNEQFF
.	TRBV2	TRBJ1-3	medium-sized	TGTGCCAGCAAAACGACGGACTACTCTGGAAACACCATATATTTT	CASKTTDYSGNTIYF
TRBD1	TRBV29-1	TRBJ2-5	medium-sized	TGCAGCGTCGGGGCCGCCGACAGGGTCCGGGAGACCCAGTACTTC	CSVGAADRVRETQYF
.	TRBV1	TRBJ2-1	many	TGCACCAGCAGCCCTACCGGGACTAGCGCTTACAATGAGCAGTTCTTC	CTSSPTGTSAYNEQFF
.	TRBV29-1	TRBJ2-1	few	TGCAGCGTTGGCCTGGGTTACAATGAGCAGTTCTTC	CSVGLGYNEQFF
.	TRBV15	TRBJ2-7	.	TGTGCCACCAGTAGCGAACAACCGGGGGAAAGTAAGCAGTACTTC	CATSSEQPGESKQYF
TRBD2	TRBV7-7	TRBJ2-1	medium-sized	TGTGCTAGCAGCCTCGGGACTAGCACCAATGAGCAGTTCTTC	CASSLGTSTNEQFF
.	TRBV5-6	TRBJ1-2	.	TGTGCCAGCAGCCCAAACCAGGGGTTAAACTATGGCTACACCTTC	CASSPNQGLNYGYTF
TRBD2	TRBV11-2	TRBJ2-6	medium-sized	TGTGCCAGCAGCATCCTAGCGGGAGCTGGGGCCAACGTCCTGACTTTC	CASSILAGAGANVLTF
TRBD2	TRBV27	TRBJ2-4	medium-sized	TGTGCCAGCAGTTGGGCGGGAGTAGCCAAAAACATTCAGTACTTC	CASSWAGVAKNIQYF
.	TRBV5-1	TRBJ1-5	medium-sized	TGCGCCAGCAGCTTGGTCGGGGGTAGCAATCAGCCCCAGCATTTT	CASSLVGGSNQPQHF
.	TRBV20-1	TRBJ2-7	medium-sized	TGCAGTGCTGTGATGGACTACTCCTACGAGCAGTACTTC	CSAVMDYSYEQYF
.	TRBV12-3/TRBV12-4	TRBJ2-7	many	TGTGCCAGCAGTTTAGAGGACAGCTCCTACGAGCAGTACTTC	CASSLEDSSYEQYF
TRBD2	TRBV20-1	TRBJ2-3	medium-sized	TGCAGTGCTACGACTAGCGGGAGAACAGATACGCAGTATTTT	CSATTSGRTDTQYF
.	TRBV20-1	TRBJ1-3	.	TGCAGTGCTAGAGACCACACCCGCTCTGGAAACACCATATATTTT	CSARDHTRSGNTIYF
TRBD1	TRBV7-2	TRBJ1-5	many	TGTGCCAGCAGCTTGGGACAGGGCCGGCGGCCCCAGCATTTT	CASSLGQGRRPQHF
.	TRBV6-1	TRBJ2-7	medium-sized	TGTGCCAGCAGTGAAGTAAACAGGATCTACGAGCAGTACTTC	CASSEVNRIYEQYF
TRBD2	TRBV3-1	TRBJ2-1	once	TGTGCCAGCAGCCCGGTCGGGGGGGGCTACAATGAGCAGTTCTTC	CASSPVGGGYNEQFF
TRBD2	TRBV5-4	TRBJ2-1	medium-sized	TGTGCCAGCAGCCGGACTAGCGGGAGTAGCTTTGAGCAGTTCTTC	CASSRTSGSSFEQFF
.	TRBV6-5	TRBJ2-7	few	TGTGCCAGCACCGATCGGGTCTACGAGCAGTACTTC	CASTDRVYEQYF
.	TRBV20-1	TRBJ1-6	medium-sized	TGCAGTGCACCCGACGGGTTGGGTTCACCCCTCCACTTT	CSAPDGLGSPLHF
.	TRBV4-1	TRBJ2-5	medium-sized	TGCGCCAGCAGCCAAGAACCTGCCAGGGGAAAAGAGACCCAGTACTTC	CASSQEPARGKETQYF
.	TRBV7-2	TRBJ2-5	many	TGTGCCAGCAGCTCCAGGGGTAGGGCCCAGTACTTC	CASSSRGRAQYF
TRBD1	TRBV20-1	TRBJ2-7	.	TGCAGTGCTGTAAGGACAGGCTTCCCCTACGAGCAGTACTTC	CSAVRTGFPYEQYF
.	TRBV2	TRBJ2-7	.	TGTGCCAGCAGCGCGCCCCATAACGAGCAGTACTTC	CASSAPHNEQYF
TRBD1	TRBV19	TRBJ1-5	medium-sized	TGTGCCAGTACCCCAGGGGGAAGCAATCAGCCCCAGCATTTT	CASTPGGSNQPQHF
.	TRBV7-9	TRBJ2-3	medium-sized	TGTGCCAGCAGCCCAGGTATCACAGATACGCAGTATTTT	CASSPGITDTQYF
.	TRBV6-5	TRBJ1-3	medium-sized	TGTGCCAGCAGTTACTCGAAGGGGAGCTCTGGAAACACCATATATTTT	CASSYSKGSSGNTIYF
TRBD2	TRBV5-4	TRBJ2-7	medium-sized	TGTGCCAGCAGCTTGTTGGCTAGCGGGAATAGTCGGTACGAGCAGTACTTC	CASSLLASGNSRYEQYF
.	TRBV12-3/TRBV12-4	TRBJ2-3	few	TGTGCCAGCAGGAAGCGGTTCATCACAGATACGCAGTATTTT	CASRKRFITDTQYF
.	TRBV5-4	TRBJ2-1	medium-sized	TGTGCCAGCACACCGTTACCAGGGGCAGGGAGGTACAATGAGCAGTTCTTC	CASTPLPGAGRYNEQFF
TRBD2	TRBV19	TRBJ2-2	few	TGTGCCAGCTCCCCAATACTAGCGGGAGTCGGGGAGCTGTTTTTT	CASSPILAGVGELFF